One T cell receptor beta chain is described in this entry. Its specificity is unknown. A much larger clone is a single base away; this may be a read error. Fresh peripheral blood, 7.5 to 10 ml, yielded the PBMCs. This specimen belongs to a study of T cells in Graves' hyperthyroidism and ophthalmopathy. Broader study findings: Patients with ophthalmopathy were separated from those with stable hyperthyroidism by a 13 V-J model. Peripheral blood also featured most of the thyroid clonotypes expanded above 0.001.

Regions amplified from RNA transcripts were the TCR beta CDR3 regions. First-round RT-PCR targeting the TCR CDR3 was performed with the HTBI primer set. One entry per CDR3 protein results from TCRdb running MiXCR on the multiplex PCR reads. The sample includes 500,000 to 550,000 distinct CDR3 sequences, 20% of them seen just once. The clonotype was recovered from a man younger than 30 with Graves' hyperthyroidism. Sequenced material: blood.

The CDR3 sequence: CTSSPSLQGLGGYTF. CDR3 coding DNA: TGCACCAGCAGCCCCTCCCTACAGGGGCTGGGAGGCTACACCTTC. This chain uses TRBV5-1 with TRBJ1-2; the match to TRBD1 covers 7 bases. The CDR3 has 15 residues. Per germline, CDR1 SGHRS and CDR2 YFSETQ.